This is a list of T cell receptor beta chains from one sample in a study of shared clonotypes between healthy human individuals. The assay was immunoSEQ multiplex PCR, and TCRdb's table has in-frame clones only and misses some. Found here are about 2.4 million clones, approximately 94% of them singletons; the top ten hold 0.35% to 0.45%. Material for sequencing was naive CD4+ T cells from PBMCs. The receptor set was obtained from a man between 18 and 29 years old in good health. Some clones in this sample may be carry-over from other donors' samples. Each CDR3 is given with its conserved first and last residue. D genes are given only for firm matches. Some rows mark clone size as missing; the rest say once, few, many or name a class of expanded clone.

v_gene	abundance	d_gene	j_gene	CDR3aa	CDR3nt
TRBV5-1	NA	TRBD2	TRBJ2-5	CASSLGLAGGPAETQYF	TGCGCCAGCAGCTTGGGGCTAGCGGGAGGGCCCGCCGAGACCCAGTACTTC
TRBV6-5	NA	NA	TRBJ2-7	CASSLLGEQYF	TGTGCCAGCAGTCTCCTAGGCGAGCAGTACTTC
TRBV21-1	NA	NA	TRBJ1-4	CASSNDPIRTALNEKLFF	TGTGCCAGCAGCAATGACCCCATTCGGACAGCCCTTAATGAAAAACTGTTTTTT
TRBV9	NA	TRBD1	TRBJ2-1	CASNPTGDHNEQFF	TGTGCCAGCAACCCGACAGGGGACCACAATGAGCAGTTCTTC
TRBV7-9	once	NA	TRBJ2-2	CASSLIFWDGVAGELFF	TGTGCCAGCAGCTTAATATTCTGGGATGGTGTTGCCGGGGAGCTGTTTTTT
TRBV13	NA	NA	TRBJ2-7	CASSGTSGFYEQYF	TGTGCCAGCAGCGGAACATCGGGTTTCTACGAGCAGTACTTC
TRBV2	NA	NA	TRBJ1-5	CASSGGESPQPQHF	TGTGCCAGCAGTGGTGGGGAGTCTCCGCAGCCCCAGCATTTT
TRBV5-4	NA	TRBD1	TRBJ2-7	CASSQTGTDINYEQYF	TGTGCCAGCAGCCAAACCGGGACAGACATCAACTACGAGCAGTACTTC
TRBV2	NA	TRBD1	TRBJ1-4	CASSGGQLNEKLFF	TGTGCCAGCTCTGGGGGACAGCTAAATGAAAAACTGTTTTTT
TRBV2	NA	NA	TRBJ2-1	CASKKGLSSYNEQFF	TGTGCCAGCAAAAAGGGGCTGAGCTCCTACAATGAGCAGTTCTTC
TRBV28	NA	NA	TRBJ1-5	CASSLSADPSNQPQHF	TGTGCCAGCAGTTTATCGGCAGACCCTAGCAATCAGCCCCAGCATTTT
TRBV10-1	once	NA	TRBJ2-1	CASSPDSYNEQFF	TGCGCCAGCAGTCCGGACTCCTACAATGAGCAGTTCTTC
TRBV5-1	few	TRBD1	TRBJ1-1	CASSLIGTEDEAFF	TGCGCCAGCAGCTTGATTGGGACAGAGGACGAAGCTTTCTTT
TRBV5-4	NA	TRBD2	TRBJ2-7	CASSAGLASTYEQYF	TGTGCCAGCAGCGCCGGACTAGCGTCGACCTACGAGCAGTACTTC
TRBV28	NA	TRBD1	TRBJ2-7	CASSPGTALYEQYF	TGTGCCAGCAGTCCCGGGACAGCTCTTTACGAGCAGTACTTC
TRBV2	NA	TRBD2	TRBJ2-3	CASGGGLAGLLSTDTQYF	TGTGCCAGCGGGGGGGGACTAGCGGGCTTGCTTAGCACAGATACGCAGTATTTT
TRBV5-1	once	TRBD1	TRBJ2-7	CASSQGTERYEQYF	TGCGCCAGCAGCCAGGGGACAGAGCGGTACGAGCAGTACTTC
TRBV7-9	NA	NA	TRBJ1-1	CASSLEPANTEAFF	TGTGCCAGCAGCTTAGAACCGGCGAACACTGAAGCTTTCTTT
TRBV5-1	NA	NA	TRBJ1-4	CASRLRTPGDEKLFF	TGCGCCAGCAGGCTTAGGACACCTGGGGATGAAAAACTGTTTTTT
TRBV28	NA	TRBD1	TRBJ2-7	CASSILGQGSYEQYF	TGTGCCAGCAGTATCTTGGGACAGGGTTCCTACGAGCAGTACTTC
TRBV7-9	NA	NA	TRBJ2-7	CASSLRQSSYEQYF	TGTGCCAGCAGCTTAAGGCAGAGCTCCTACGAGCAGTACTTC
TRBV27	NA	NA	TRBJ2-7	CASRIRGIRSYEQYF	TGTGCCAGCAGGATCCGGGGCATTAGATCCTACGAGCAGTACTTC
TRBV30	NA	TRBD1	TRBJ2-7	CACGTGAYEQYF	TGTGCCTGCGGGACAGGGGCTTACGAGCAGTACTTC
TRBV28	NA	TRBD1	TRBJ1-5	CASSLDRGRYSNQPQHF	TGTGCCAGCAGTTTAGACAGGGGGCGTTATAGCAATCAGCCCCAGCATTTT
TRBV28	NA	TRBD2	TRBJ2-3	CASSLGRESLYTQYF	TGTGCCAGCAGTTTGGGGCGGGAGAGCCTTTATACGCAGTATTTT
TRBV11-2	NA	TRBD2	TRBJ2-3	CASSFGRAFDTQYF	TGTGCCAGCAGCTTCGGGAGGGCATTTGATACGCAGTATTTT
TRBV2	NA	NA	TRBJ2-7	CASSEAPGGRYEQYF	TGTGCCAGCAGTGAAGCGCCCGGGGGCAGGTACGAGCAGTACTTC
TRBV19	NA	NA	TRBJ1-4	CASSIEARWLEKLFF	TGTGCCAGTAGTATAGAGGCCAGGTGGTTGGAAAAACTGTTTTTT
TRBV20-1	NA	NA	TRBJ1-1	CSADPRTGAFF	TGCAGTGCGGACCCCCGGACTGGAGCTTTCTTT
TRBV18	NA	NA	TRBJ2-5	CASSPGQIQETQYF	TGTGCCAGCTCACCAGGACAAATACAAGAGACCCAGTACTTC
TRBV29-1	NA	NA	TRBJ2-1	CSAHNDGYEQFF	TGCAGCGCACATAATGACGGGTACGAGCAGTTCTTC
TRBV9	NA	NA	TRBJ2-1	CASSGHPSYNEQFF	TGTGCCAGCAGCGGGCACCCGTCCTACAATGAGCAGTTCTTC
TRBV2	NA	NA	TRBJ1-5	CASQDSNSNQPQHF	TGTGCCAGTCAGGACAGTAATAGCAATCAGCCCCAGCATTTT
TRBV29-1	NA	NA	TRBJ2-3	CSVDKGRGADTQYF	TGCAGCGTTGATAAGGGGAGGGGGGCAGATACGCAGTATTTT
TRBV5-1	NA	TRBD2	TRBJ2-7	CASSLGGGSYEQYF	TGCGCCAGCAGCTTGGGCGGCGGGAGTTACGAGCAGTACTTC
TRBV5-1	NA	NA	TRBJ1-3	CASSDLGQTPGNTIYF	TGCGCCAGCAGCGACCTAGGGCAGACACCTGGAAACACCATATATTTT
TRBV7-3	NA	NA	TRBJ2-5	CASSPGPSQETQYF	TGTGCCAGCAGCCCGGGACCGTCCCAAGAGACCCAGTACTTC
TRBV27	NA	NA	TRBJ2-3	CASSLLPVDTDTQYF	TGTGCCAGCAGTTTACTTCCCGTGGACACAGATACGCAGTATTTT
TRBV5-1	NA	TRBD1	TRBJ2-7	CASSLAQGSSYEQYF	TGCGCCAGCAGCTTGGCACAGGGGAGCTCCTACGAGCAGTACTTC
TRBV19	once	TRBD1	TRBJ2-6	CASSDRASSGANVLTF	TGTGCCAGCTCTGACAGGGCTAGCTCTGGGGCCAACGTCCTGACTTTC
TRBV5-1	NA	TRBD1	TRBJ2-7	CASSLVQGTYEQYF	TGCGCCAGCAGCTTGGTACAGGGGACCTACGAGCAGTACTTC
TRBV18	NA	NA	TRBJ2-5	CASSPLDQETQYF	TGTGCCAGCTCACCCCTTGACCAAGAGACCCAGTACTTC
TRBV11-1	NA	TRBD1	TRBJ1-6	CASSHRGGRSPLHF	TGTGCCAGCAGCCACAGGGGGGGTCGGTCACCCCTCCACTTT